These T cell receptor beta chains were read from a single sample in a study of shared clonotypes between healthy human individuals. Sequencing was performed with immunoSEQ multiplex PCR; in TCRdb, only in-frame clones are kept and a portion is missing. In the table there are 2 million to 2.5 million clones, 80% to 95% of which are singletons. Source material: naive CD4+ T cells from PBMCs. The receptor set was obtained from a man between 18 and 35 years old in good health. Some clones in this sample may be carry-over from other donors' samples. The conserved cysteine and the conserved F or W are not part of the CDR3 here.

j_call v_call cdr3_aa
TRBJ2-3 TRBV28 ASSLLGRGSGRALDTQY
TRBJ2-5 TRBV28 ASSLGGQQETQY
TRBJ2-7 TRBV6-5 ASEIAGSYEQY
TRBJ2-1 TRBV7-9 ASSLTRGLPNEQF
TRBJ2-3 TRBV5-1 ASSTGLPTDTQY
TRBJ2-1 TRBV5-1 ASSLLPENEQF
TRBJ1-2 TRBV18 ASSRGNYGYT
TRBJ2-2 TRBV5-4 ASSLPLAGANTGELF
TRBJ1-2 TRBV9 ASSVGYRGGYGYT
TRBJ1-5 TRBV19 ASSTPRDRNSNQPQH
TRBJ2-3 TRBV10-3 AISERQASTDTQY
TRBJ1-1 TRBV7-8 ASSLGFKGGTGGTEAF
TRBJ1-1 TRBV29-1 SVRGMNTEAF
TRBJ2-7 TRBV5-1 ASSLGGTAYEQY
TRBJ2-3 TRBV7-3 ASSLTGTSGSTDTQY
TRBJ2-7 TRBV21-1 ASSNLARPFEQY
TRBJ1-4 TRBV9 ASSVLGTDDEKLF
TRBJ2-7 TRBV5-1 ASRLGQRSYEQY
TRBJ2-1 TRBV29-1 SVNPLRNEQF
TRBJ2-5 TRBV2 ASTAPTGVETQY
TRBJ2-3 TRBV19 ASSNPRDRGLDTQY
TRBJ1-2 TRBV6-1 ASREDPTGTNYGYT
TRBJ1-5 TRBV19 ASSHGDGDPSNQPQH
TRBJ2-5 TRBV30 ASRTSGRKRETQY
TRBJ1-2 TRBV10-1 ASSESTGHGYT
TRBJ2-4 TRBV18 ASSPQGIAKNIQY
TRBJ1-2 TRBV13 ASSSGSNYGYT
TRBJ1-5 TRBV7-2 ASSAETGSISPQH
TRBJ2-3 TRBV5-4 ASSYPFEGTQY
TRBJ2-5 TRBV4-1 ASSQRKKGGQGQETQY
TRBJ2-5 TRBV9 ASSTRQGETQY
TRBJ2-2 TRBV28 ASTRLAGSNTGELF
TRBJ1-2 TRBV5-4 ASSPGTAFNYGYT
TRBJ2-2 TRBV28 ASSFVVGGRNTGELF
TRBJ2-1 TRBV7-2 ASSGDRRNEQF